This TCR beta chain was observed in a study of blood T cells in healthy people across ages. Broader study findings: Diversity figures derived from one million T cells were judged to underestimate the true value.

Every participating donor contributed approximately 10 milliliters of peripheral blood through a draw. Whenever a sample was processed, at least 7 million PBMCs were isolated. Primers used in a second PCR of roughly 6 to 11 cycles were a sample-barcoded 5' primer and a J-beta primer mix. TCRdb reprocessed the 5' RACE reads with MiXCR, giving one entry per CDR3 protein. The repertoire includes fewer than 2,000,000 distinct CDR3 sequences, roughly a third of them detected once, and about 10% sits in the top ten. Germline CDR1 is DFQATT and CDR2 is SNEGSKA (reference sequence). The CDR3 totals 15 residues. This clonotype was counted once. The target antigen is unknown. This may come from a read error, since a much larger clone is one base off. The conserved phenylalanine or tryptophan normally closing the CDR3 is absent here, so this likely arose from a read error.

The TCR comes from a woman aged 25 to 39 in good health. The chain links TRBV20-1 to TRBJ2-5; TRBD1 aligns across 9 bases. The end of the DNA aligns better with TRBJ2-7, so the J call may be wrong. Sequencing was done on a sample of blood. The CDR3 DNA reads TGCAGTGCTAGGAGGTGGGGACAGGGCTTCGGCGAGCAGTACTGC. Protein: CSARRWGQGFGEQYC.